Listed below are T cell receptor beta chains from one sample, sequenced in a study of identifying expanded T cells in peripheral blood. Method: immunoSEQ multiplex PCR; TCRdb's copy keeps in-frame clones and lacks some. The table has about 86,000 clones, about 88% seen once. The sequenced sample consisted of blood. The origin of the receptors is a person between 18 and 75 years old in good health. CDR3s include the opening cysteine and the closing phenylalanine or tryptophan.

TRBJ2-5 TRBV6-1 CASIRTSGQETQYF
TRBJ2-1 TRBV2 CASSREGGALYNEQFF
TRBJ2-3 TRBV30 CAWKEGTGTDTQYF
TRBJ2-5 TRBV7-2 CASSSPGGEETQYF
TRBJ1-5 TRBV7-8 CASSLGEYSNQPQHF
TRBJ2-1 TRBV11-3 CASSLNGVSYNEQFF
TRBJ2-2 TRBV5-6 CASSDEYRGYTGELFF
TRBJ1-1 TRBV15 CATSIRGVGDTEAFF
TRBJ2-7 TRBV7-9 CASSRPGQPEQYF
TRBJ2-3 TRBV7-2 CASSLKGGGAGADTQYF
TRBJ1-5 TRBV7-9 CASSPPGAGNQPQHF
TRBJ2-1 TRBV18 CASSSGYPNEQFF
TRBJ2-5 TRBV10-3 CAISGTEKETQYF
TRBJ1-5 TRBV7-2 CASSLVGSGSEGQPQHF
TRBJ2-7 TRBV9 CASSVTGTSGYEQYF
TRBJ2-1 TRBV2 CASSTQENEQFF
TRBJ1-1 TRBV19 CASKGGPRGQKNTEAFF
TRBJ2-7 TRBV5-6 CASSLYRGGSPYEQYF
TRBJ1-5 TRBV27 CASSLSIEGRERGQPQHF
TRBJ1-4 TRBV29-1 CSVEDGFWVESKTEKLFF
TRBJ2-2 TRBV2 CASSDRRAVNTGELFF
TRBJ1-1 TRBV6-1 CASSELSSNTEAFF
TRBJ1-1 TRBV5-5 CASSYTRWANTEAFF
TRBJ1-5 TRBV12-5 CASGLVDVIKTNQPQHF
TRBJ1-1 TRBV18 CASSSSSLYREAFF
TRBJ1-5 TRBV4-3 CASSQDSSKQPQHF
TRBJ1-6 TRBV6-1 CASSEFRDTYNSPLHF
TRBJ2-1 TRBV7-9 CASSQGQGAGEQFF
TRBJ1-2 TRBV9 CASSVAGSGYTF
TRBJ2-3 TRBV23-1 CASSQSVDSDTQYF
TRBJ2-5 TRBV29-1 CSVEWGGEYQETQYF
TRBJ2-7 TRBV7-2 CASSPRESYYEQYF